This TCR beta chain is drawn from a study of molecular identifiers for immune sequencing clone quantification. Study conclusions and caveats: In CMV-specific effectors, clones above 20 copies held over 99% of molecules; naive, under 1%. Highly expanded clone sizes could be underestimated by identical TCR molecules sharing a barcode.

Generation of bulk TCR libraries relied on previously described methods and listed TCR primers. TCRdb re-called the PCR reads through MiXCR, storing one row per CDR3 protein. Here the sample spans under 350,000 distinct CDR3 sequences, 24% being singletons. Comment on this clonotype: The antigen is undetermined.

Germline V lookup: CDR1 DFQATT, CDR2 SNEGSKA (reference sequence). CDR3 length equals 16 residues. V lost 7 bases, J lost 4 bases, and 24 bases lay in between. V usage is TRBV20-1 and J usage is TRBJ2-3; weak D call: TRBD1 (5 bases). The sample comprised naive CD8+ T cells from blood, with Jurkat cell RNA spiked in. Subset indicated: FACS-sorted CD8+CD4-CCR7+CD45RA+ naive T cells. The TCR comes from a human donor in good health. Some libraries in this study had Jurkat cell RNA spiked in. CDR3 amino acids: CSVPPHRHDSADTQYF. In DNA, the CDR3 is TGCAGTGTTCCCCCCCATCGACACGACAGTGCAGATACGCAGTATTTT.